This T cell receptor beta chain was captured by sequencing in a study of T cell changes during pregnancy in multiple sclerosis. Assay: immunoSEQ multiplex PCR; the TCRdb copy retains only in-frame clones and omits some. The sample consists of fewer than 40,000 clones, about nine tenths of them appearing once. The germline V gene encodes CDR1 SGHTA and CDR2 FQGNSA. J lost 3 bases, V lost 3 bases, and 8 bases had no gene match. The CDR3 loop spans 16 amino acids. This clonotype was obtained from a female donor in good health, enrolled as a control in a pregnancy study. Source: CD4+ T cells from peripheral blood mononuclear cells, taken in the first trimester of pregnancy. J is TRBJ2-1 and V is TRBV7-2; 7 positions agree with TRBD1. The CDR3, as DNA: TGTGCCAGCAGCTTGGATACAGGGGTGTACTACAATGAGCAGTTCTTC. Protein sequence: CASSLDTGVYYNEQFF. The full variable domain, its missing parts supplied by reference TRBV7-2 and TRBJ2-1, is GAGVSQSPSNKVTEKGKDVELRCDPISGHTALYWYRQSLGQGLEFLIYFQGNSAPDKSGLPSDRFSAERTGGSVSTLTIQRTQQEDSAVYLCASSLDTGVYYNEQFFGPGTRLTVL.